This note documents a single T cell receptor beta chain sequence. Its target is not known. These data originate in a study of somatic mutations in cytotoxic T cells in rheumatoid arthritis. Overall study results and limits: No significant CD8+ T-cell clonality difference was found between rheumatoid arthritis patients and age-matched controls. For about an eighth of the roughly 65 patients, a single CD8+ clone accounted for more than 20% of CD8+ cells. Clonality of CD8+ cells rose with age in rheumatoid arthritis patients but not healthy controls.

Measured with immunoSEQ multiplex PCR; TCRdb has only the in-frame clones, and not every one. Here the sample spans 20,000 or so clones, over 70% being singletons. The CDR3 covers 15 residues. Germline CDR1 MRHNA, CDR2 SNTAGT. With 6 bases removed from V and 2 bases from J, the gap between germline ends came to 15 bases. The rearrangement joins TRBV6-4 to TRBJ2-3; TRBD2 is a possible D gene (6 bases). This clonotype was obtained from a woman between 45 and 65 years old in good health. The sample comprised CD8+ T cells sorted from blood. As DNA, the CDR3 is TGTGCCAGCAGCCCGGTCGGAGGGCCCACAGATACGCAGTATTTT. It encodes CASSPVGGPTDTQYF.